Listed here are 32 T cell receptor beta chains from one sample, sequenced in a study of siplizumab effects on memory and regulatory T cells. Some clones are missing from TCRdb's copy, which holds only in-frame ones; the method was immunoSEQ multiplex PCR. The table records some 97,000 clones, approximately 94% of them present only once. What was sequenced was Tregs sorted from blood. The receptors stem from a human donor in good health.

V is TRBV6-5 and J is TRBJ1-5; D remains unclear. The CDR3 runs 15 residues. With 0 bases removed from V and 0 bases from J, the gap between germline ends came to 6 bases. Germline V gene lookup returns CDR1 MNHEY and CDR2 SVGAGI. CDR3 residues: CASSYSRNSNQPQHF. The CDR3 DNA is TGTGCCAGCAGTTACTCCCGGAATAGCAATCAGCCCCAGCATTTT.

CDR3 region: CASTRYTEAFF. For the CDR3, the DNA is TGTGCCAGCACTAGGTACACTGAAGCTTTCTTT. The chain employs TRBV6-5 and TRBJ1-1; no clear D gene. The ends were cut back, 7 bases at V and 3 bases at J, with 6 bases in the middle. The CDR3 totals 11 residues. The germline V gene encodes CDR1 MNHEY and CDR2 SVGAGI.

This sequence joins TRBV20-1 and TRBJ2-5; D remains ambiguous. The CDR3 loop spans 11 amino acids. V was cut by 3 bases and J by 8 bases, with 10 bases left in between. CDR1 DFQATT and CDR2 SNEGSKA come from the germline V gene (reference sequence). The CDR3 bases are TGCAGTGCTAGGGCATTGGGAACCCAGTACTTC. The encoded protein is CSARALGTQYF.

The table lists this clone with a count of one. The chain links TRBV4-2 to TRBJ1-1; the match to TRBD1 covers 7 bases. Germline-derived CDR1 and CDR2 are LGHNA and YNFKEQ. The CDR3 is made up of 18 amino acids. Trimming at V came to 3 bases and at J to 8 bases, leaving 21 bases not matched to a gene. This chain's CDR3 is CASSQGYTGVGPDLEAFF. As DNA, the CDR3 is TGTGCCAGCAGCCAGGGATATACAGGGGTGGGGCCAGACCTGGAAGCTTTCTTT.

The chain carries TRBV5-4 and TRBJ1-4, with 10 nucleotides matching TRBD1. Looked up from germline, CDR1 is SGHNT and CDR2 is YYREEE (reference sequence). There are 16 residues in the CDR3. J gave up 7 bases and V 0 bases, and 6 bases lay outside the gene matches. The CDR3 DNA reads as TGTGCCAGCAGCTTGGGGGGACAGGGGAGGGGTGAAAAACTGTTTTTT. Translating it yields CASSLGGQGRGEKLFF.

V is TRBV30 and J is TRBJ2-3; D is perhaps TRBD2 (5 bases). The CDR3 length is 13 residues. V was trimmed by 0 bases and J by 6 bases, leaving 10 bases between them. Germline CDR1 and CDR2: GTSNPN and SVGIG (reference sequence). The CDR3 is CAWSVRRGDTQYF. DNA of the CDR3: TGTGCCTGGAGTGTAAGGCGCGGGGATACGCAGTATTTT.

The chain links TRBV7-8 to TRBJ1-2, with D possibly being TRBD1 (5 bases). The CDR3 is 15 amino acids. The germline V gene encodes CDR1 SGHVS and CDR2 FQNEAQ. The V end was cut by 5 bases, the J end by 0 bases, with 13 bases between. The CDR3 region is CASSPRAGTNYGYTF. The CDR3 region has the DNA TGTGCCAGCAGCCCCCGCGCAGGGACTAACTATGGCTACACCTTC. The full variable domain, completed using reference TRBV7-8 and TRBJ1-2, is GAGVSQSPRYKVAKRGQDVALRCDPISGHVSLFWYQQALGQGPEFLTYFQNEAQLDKSGLPSDRFFAERPEGSVSTLKIQRTQQEDSAVYLCASSPRAGTNYGYTFGSGTRLTVV.

This clone was seen just once. The J gene is TRBJ2-1, the V gene TRBV5-1, with D tentatively TRBD1 or TRBD2 (8 bases each). Germline V gene sequence: CDR1 SGHRS, CDR2 YFSETQ. The CDR3 has 18 amino acids. The germline V and J ends were trimmed by 4 bases and 7 bases, with 27 bases remaining between them. CDR3 DNA: TGCGCCAGCAGCCGGGGGGGACAGGTACCTGGAAAACCAAATGAGCAGTTCTTC. As protein: CASSRGGQVPGKPNEQFF.

The chain carries TRBV5-5 and TRBJ2-7; D is unclear. Trimming shortened V by 2 bases and J by 3 bases, and 6 bases separated the two germline ends. The CDR3 covers 12 residues. In germline, CDR1 is SGHKS, CDR2 YYEKEE (reference sequence). Written as DNA, the CDR3 is TGTGCCAGCAGCTTTTCGTTCTACGAGCAGTACTTC. This encodes CASSFSFYEQYF.

This chain uses TRBV5-1 with TRBJ2-7; 11 nucleotides match TRBD2. The CDR3 spans 15 residues. J was trimmed by 6 bases and V by 3 bases; bases with no gene match: 8. The V gene's germline CDR1 is SGHRS and CDR2 YFSETQ. This CDR3 reads CASSSALAGVREQYF. Written as DNA, the CDR3 is TGCGCCAGCAGCTCCGCACTAGCGGGAGTTCGCGAGCAGTACTTC. The full variable domain, completed using reference TRBV5-1 and TRBJ2-7, is KAGVTQTPRYLIKTRGQQVTLSCSPISGHRSVSWYQQTPGQGLQFLFEYFSETQRNKGNFPGRFSGRQFSNSRSEMNVSTLELGDSALYLCASSSALAGVREQYFGPGTRLTVT.

The chain uses TRBV7-9 and TRBJ2-3, with 7 bases aligning to TRBD1. Trimming at V came to 4 bases and at J to 1 base, leaving 8 bases not matched to a gene. This CDR3 spans 16 amino acids. CDR1 is SEHNR, CDR2 FQNEAQ, per germline (reference sequence). The CDR3 DNA follows: TGTGCCAGCAGCTCAAGACAGGGCCAACGCACAGATACGCAGTATTTT. Protein sequence: CASSSRQGQRTDTQYF.

This sequence joins TRBV6-5 and TRBJ2-2; 7 bases are a match to TRBD2. The V segment lost 8 bases and the J segment 6 bases; nucleotides outside the gene matches: 3. Germline V gene data show CDR1 as MNHEY and CDR2 as SVGAGI. The CDR3 is 12 residues long. CDR3 region: CASGRGSGELFF. In DNA form, the CDR3 reads TGTGCCAGCGGGCGGGGGTCCGGGGAGCTGTTTTTT.

The V gene is TRBV19, the J gene TRBJ1-1; D call uncertain. V was clipped by 1 base and J by 4 bases, with 7 bases between them. This CDR3 has 13 amino acids. Germline V gives CDR1 LNHDA, CDR2 SQIVND (reference sequence). The CDR3 reads CASSIGGGTEAFF. The CDR3 nucleotides read TGTGCCAGTAGTATAGGAGGAGGCACTGAAGCTTTCTTT.

The CDR3 protein is CASSENNRAHTIYF. The DNA of the CDR3 is TGTGCCAGCAGCGAAAATAACAGGGCTCACACCATATATTTT. The genes are TRBV7-2 and TRBJ1-3; tentatively, D is TRBD1 (6 bases). This CDR3 contains 14 residues. V lost 5 bases and J 8 bases, leaving 16 bases between the germline ends. Germline V lookup: CDR1 SGHTA, CDR2 FQGNSA.

This chain joins TRBV6-1 and TRBJ2-1; D might be TRBD1 (5 bases). V gave up 7 bases and J gave up 0 bases, with 13 bases separating them. The CDR3 spans 15 residues. Germline assignment: CDR1 MNHNS and CDR2 SASEGT. As DNA, the CDR3 is TGTGCCAGCAAAGGGGCAGTTAACTCCTACAATGAGCAGTTCTTC. This translates into CASKGAVNSYNEQFF.

The chain couples TRBV7-9 to TRBJ2-5, with TRBD2 identical over 7 bases. The J call is doubtful: the DNA matches TRBJ2-7 better. The CDR3 runs 14 residues. The germline gives CDR1 SEHNR, CDR2 FQNEAQ (reference sequence). The CDR3 DNA sequence: TGTGCCAGCAGCTTAGCAGGGACTACGGTCGAGCAGTACTTC. Protein: CASSLAGTTVEQYF.

The chain joins TRBV19 to TRBJ1-5, with D uncertain. Germline values: CDR1 LNHDA, CDR2 SQIVND (reference sequence). CDR3 length: 12 amino acids. With 6 bases removed from V and 5 bases from J, the gap between germline ends came to 8 bases. In nucleotides, the CDR3 is TGTGCCAGTAGAAGGTGGGATCAGCCCCAGCATTTT. Protein sequence: CASRRWDQPQHF.

Of note for this clone: Its ends do not fully match the called genes, so a read error is possible. J is TRBJ1-1 and V is TRBV11-2; D remains unclear. The CDR3 has 12 residues. The germline CDR1 and CDR2 sequences are SGHAT and FQNNGV. CDR3 sequence: CASSPDVANPHF. The CDR3 region has the DNA TGTGCCAGCAGCCCGGACGTGGCGAACCCTCACTTT.

The gene calls are TRBV6-4 and TRBJ2-3; D is possibly TRBD2 (6 bases). The V gene lost 0 bases and the J gene lost 2 bases, with 12 bases spanning the gap. The CDR3 is 16 residues long. Germline CDR1 MRHNA, CDR2 SNTAGT. The CDR3 loop reads CASSDSRAGFTDTQYF. CDR3 coding DNA: TGTGCCAGCAGTGACTCTCGAGCGGGCTTCACAGATACGCAGTATTTT.

This chain joins TRBV10-1 and TRBJ2-1; 7 bases agree with TRBD1. This CDR3 has 12 amino acids. Germline CDR1 is WNHNN and CDR2 is SYGVQD (reference sequence). J was trimmed by 5 bases and V by 9 bases; bases with no gene match: 4. CDR3: CASGDRDNEQFF. Here the CDR3 DNA reads TGCGCCAGTGGAGACAGGGACAATGAGCAGTTCTTC.

The rearrangement links TRBV7-8 to TRBJ1-1; no clear D gene. Trimming removed 2 bases at V and 4 bases at J, with 8 bases between. Per the germline V gene, CDR1 is SGHVS and CDR2 is FQNEAQ. This CDR3 has 13 residues. The chain's CDR3 is CASSLIGGTEAFF. The CDR3 DNA is TGTGCCAGCAGCTTAATCGGCGGCACTGAAGCTTTCTTT.

This clone occurred a few times. The chain uses TRBV7-6 and TRBJ1-5; D perhaps matches TRBD1 (6 bases). Trimming left V 5 bases short and J 4 bases short, with 12 bases between. CDR1 is SGHVS and CDR2 is FNYEAQ in the germline V gene. The CDR3 totals 14 residues. CDR3 sequence reads: CASSRQVLNQPQHF. The CDR3 nucleotides read TGTGCCAGCAGCCGACAGGTTTTAAATCAGCCCCAGCATTTT.

This CDR3 reads CASSFVAGINTGELFF. CDR3 nucleotides: TGTGCCAGCAGCTTCGTAGCGGGGATAAACACCGGGGAGCTGTTTTTT. The chain is built from TRBV7-9 and TRBJ2-2; 8 bases agree with TRBD2. CDR1 is SEHNR, CDR2 FQNEAQ, per germline (reference sequence). The J segment lost 2 bases and the V segment lost 3 bases, leaving 5 bases of the junction unmatched. The CDR3 is made up of 16 amino acids.

V usage is TRBV7-9 and J usage is TRBJ1-1; D call uncertain. V was clipped by 4 bases and J by 2 bases, with 8 bases between them. The germline V gene has CDR1 SEHNR and CDR2 FQNEAQ (reference sequence). The CDR3 loop spans 13 amino acids. The chain's CDR3 is CASSSGVNTEAFF. In nucleotides, the CDR3 is TGTGCCAGCAGCTCCGGGGTTAACACTGAAGCTTTCTTT. Complete variable domain (other parts from reference TRBV7-9 and TRBJ1-1): DTGVSQNPRHKITKRGQNVTFRCDPISEHNRLYWYRQTLGQGPEFLTYFQNEAQLEKSRLLSDRFSAERPKGSFSTLEIQRTEQGDSAMYLCASSSGVNTEAFFGQGTRLTVV.

This clone was seen only once. The chain uses TRBV11-2 and TRBJ1-2; no clear D. The CDR3 contains 13 residues. V was shortened by 0 bases and J by 4 bases, with 6 bases between the two germline ends. Per the germline V gene, CDR1 is SGHAT and CDR2 is FQNNGV. CDR3 DNA: TGTGCCAGCAGCTTAGATCTTGTCTATGGCTACACCTTC. This translates into CASSLDLVYGYTF.

This chain links TRBV9 with TRBJ2-1; possible D gene TRBD2, 6 bases. Germline CDR1 SGDLS, CDR2 YYNGEE. The CDR3 is 15 residues long. V lost 0 bases and J lost 2, with 9 bases in between. The CDR3, as DNA: TGTGCCAGCAGCGTAGAGGGAGGACCCTACAATGAGCAGTTCTTC. Residues: CASSVEGGPYNEQFF. Using reference TRBV9 and TRBJ2-1 for the parts outside the CDR3, the full variable domain is DSGVTQTPKHLITATGQRVTLRCSPRSGDLSVYWYQQSLDQGLQFLIQYYNGEERAKGNILERFSAQQFPDLHSELNLSSLELGDSALYFCASSVEGGPYNEQFFGPGTRLTVL.

The gene calls are TRBV10-3 and TRBJ1-5; D ambiguous. Trimming removed 3 bases from V and 5 bases from J, with 17 bases in between. The CDR3 has 16 amino acids. Per germline, CDR1 ENHRY and CDR2 SYGVKD. CDR3 region: CAISEGLRKGYQPQHF. CDR3 bases: TGTGCCATCAGTGAAGGTCTCAGGAAAGGTTATCAGCCCCAGCATTTT.

V usage is TRBV5-4 and J usage is TRBJ2-1; D remains unclear. Germline-derived CDR1 and CDR2 are SGHNT and YYREEE (reference sequence). There are 11 residues in the CDR3. With 4 bases removed from V and 6 bases from J, the gap between germline ends came to 5 bases. The CDR3 nucleotides are TGTGCCAGCAGCCGCCTCAATGAGCAGTTCTTC. This codes for CASSRLNEQFF.

This rearrangement joins TRBV7-9 to TRBJ2-3; D is ambiguous. The germline V gene encodes CDR1 SEHNR and CDR2 FQNEAQ (reference sequence). The CDR3 is 17 residues long. Trimming removed 2 bases at V and 6 bases at J, with 21 bases between. CDR3 DNA: TGTGCCAGCAGCTTAAATATGGTCGTAGGTTTTGGTGATACGCAGTATTTT. Protein sequence: CASSLNMVVGFGDTQYF.

The chain links TRBV7-9 to TRBJ1-1; no firm D call. V gave up 5 bases and J gave up 11 bases, with 15 bases separating them. This CDR3 is 12 amino acids long. Germline CDR1 and CDR2: SEHNR and FQNEAQ (reference sequence). The chain's CDR3 is CASSDFGDQAFF. In DNA form, the CDR3 reads TGTGCCAGCAGCGACTTCGGGGATCAGGCTTTCTTT.

This chain links TRBV28 with TRBJ1-1; D is unclear. Germline V gives CDR1 MDHEN, CDR2 SYDVKM. The V end lost 8 bases, the J end lost 2 bases, and 18 bases lay between the germline ends. The CDR3 consists of 15 residues. The CDR3 loop is CASWRARGLNTEAFF. As DNA, the CDR3 is TGTGCCAGCTGGAGGGCAAGAGGGCTTAACACTGAAGCTTTCTTT.

The chain uses TRBV28 and TRBJ2-1; D not resolved. Deletions cut 5 bases from V and 5 bases from J, with 10 bases between. Germline assignment: CDR1 MDHEN and CDR2 SYDVKM. This CDR3 has 13 residues. The chain's CDR3 is CASSLDVDNEQFF. The CDR3 DNA is TGTGCCAGCAGTCTGGACGTAGACAATGAGCAGTTCTTC.